Presented here are 15 T cell receptor beta chains from one specimen sequenced in a study of CD8 T cells in Susac syndrome. When the RNA was reverse transcribed, random hexamers were used with an input of about 0.5 to 1 ug. Using its own MiXCR run on the immunoSEQ multiplex PCR reads, TCRdb lists one record per CDR3 protein. The sample holds around 270,000 distinct CDR3 sequences, over 75% seen once. The sequencing input was CD8+ T cells from PBMCs. The origin of the receptors is a human donor with multiple sclerosis.

Only one count was recorded for this clonotype. This sequence joins TRBV19 and TRBJ1-5; weak D call: TRBD1 (6 bases). Trimming cost V 7 bases and J 0 bases, with 13 bases left between them. Germline V lookup: CDR1 LNHDA, CDR2 SQIVND (reference sequence). The length of the CDR3 is 15 residues. In DNA, the CDR3 is TGTGCCAGTAAGGAGACAGGTGGTAGCAATCAGCCCCAGCATTTT. Amino acid sequence: CASKETGGSNQPQHF.

The sample holds one count of this clonotype. V and J are TRBV2 and TRBJ2-7; D may be TRBD1 (6 bases). The CDR3 covers 14 residues. The germline V gene encodes CDR1 SNHLY and CDR2 FYNNEI. Trimming left V 4 bases short and J 6 bases short, with 16 bases between. The CDR3 is CASSAYRELAEQYF. CDR3 DNA: TGTGCCAGCAGTGCGTACAGGGAATTAGCCGAGCAGTACTTC.

The V and J genes are TRBV13 and TRBJ2-1; 11 bases match TRBD2. The CDR3 extends over 16 amino acids. From germline, CDR1 is PRHDT and CDR2 FYEKMQ (reference sequence). V lost 2 bases to trimming and J lost 2 bases; unmatched junction nucleotides: 2. The CDR3 sequence: CASSLTSGSPYNEQFF. DNA of the CDR3: TGTGCCAGCAGCTTAACTAGCGGGAGCCCCTACAATGAGCAGTTCTTC.

V and J are TRBV27 and TRBJ2-7; a weak D match, TRBD2 (6 bases). CDR1 MNHEY and CDR2 SMNVEV come from the germline V gene (reference sequence). Trimming took off 6 bases at V and 2 bases at J, with 14 bases between the two ends. The CDR3 covers 14 residues. The CDR3 reads CASSPGRGPYEQYF. The DNA of the CDR3 is TGTGCCAGCAGCCCCGGGCGGGGTCCCTACGAGCAGTACTTC.

The J gene is TRBJ1-3, the V gene TRBV3-1; tentatively, D is TRBD1 (5 bases). V dropped 0 bases and J dropped 3 bases, with 15 bases sitting between them. Germline V gene data show CDR1 as LGHDT and CDR2 as YNNKEL (reference sequence). The CDR3 consists of 17 residues. Written as DNA, the CDR3 is TGTGCCAGCAGCCAAGAATGGGGCGGAGCGAATGGAAACACCATATATTTT. It specifies CASSQEWGGANGNTIYF. The full variable domain, with the rest looked up from reference TRBV3-1 and TRBJ1-3, is DTAVSQTPKYLVTQMGNDKSIKCEQNLGHDTMYWYKQDSKKFLKIMFSYNNKELIINETVPNRFSPKSPDKAHLNLHINSLELGDSAVYFCASSQEWGGANGNTIYFGEGSWLTVV.

The chain links TRBV20-1 to TRBJ2-7; 11 bases are a match to TRBD1. The germline V gene encodes CDR1 DFQATT and CDR2 SNEGSKA (reference sequence). Trimming cost V 1 base and J 3 bases; bases outside gene matches: 5. The length of the CDR3 is 15 residues. CDR3 region: CSARGPGQGVYEQYF. The CDR3 nucleotides are TGCAGTGCTAGAGGGCCGGGACAGGGGGTCTACGAGCAGTACTTC.

The chain couples TRBV12-3 or TRBV12-4 to TRBJ2-2; 7 nucleotides line up with TRBD1. J gave up 4 bases and V 10 bases, and 9 bases lay outside the gene matches. CDR3 length equals 14 residues. CDR3 nucleotides: TGTGCCATCATAGGGGGCGCGGGCACCGGGGAGCTGTTTTTT. Translating gives CAIIGGAGTGELFF.

This chain uses TRBV27 with TRBJ2-1; the D call may be TRBD1 or TRBD2 (5 bases each). The CDR3 is 16 residues long. V lost 5 bases to trimming and J lost 10 bases, with 24 bases between them. The V gene's germline CDR1 is MNHEY and CDR2 SMNVEV (reference sequence). This chain's CDR3 is CASSPTGTQITIEQFF. CDR3 bases: TGTGCCAGCAGTCCAACCGGGACCCAGATTACAATCGAGCAGTTCTTC.

The CDR3 loop is CASSPQGFGTLNTEAFF. The CDR3 DNA reads as TGTGCCAGCAGCCCGCAAGGCTTTGGCACGCTGAACACTGAAGCTTTCTTT. V usage is TRBV11-2 and J usage is TRBJ1-1; D gene uncertain. Per the germline V gene, CDR1 is SGHAT and CDR2 is FQNNGV. With 5 bases removed from V and 0 bases from J, the gap between germline ends came to 19 bases. This CDR3 is 17 amino acids long.

The gene calls are TRBV7-8 and TRBJ2-5; 12 nucleotides match TRBD2. Germline values: CDR1 SGHVS, CDR2 FQNEAQ. CDR3 length: 15 amino acids. V gave up 5 bases and J gave up 5 bases; unmatched junction bases: 6. CDR3 in amino acids: CASSPSLAGGETQYF. The CDR3 nucleotides read TGTGCCAGCAGCCCAAGCCTAGCGGGAGGGGAGACCCAGTACTTC.

This chain joins TRBV4-2 and TRBJ1-5, with TRBD1 as a possible D gene (6 bases). Trimming removed 4 bases from V and 4 bases from J, with 20 bases in between. This CDR3 region has 17 residues. CDR1 and CDR2 from the germline V gene are LGHNA and YNFKEQ. The CDR3 loop is CASSPTPGTKNNQPQHF. In DNA form, the CDR3 reads TGTGCCAGCAGCCCAACCCCGGGGACAAAGAATAATCAGCCCCAGCATTTT.

J is TRBJ2-1 and V is TRBV29-1; a possible D gene is TRBD1 (6 bases). V gave up 1 base and J gave up 5 bases, with 18 bases separating them. Looked up from germline, CDR1 is SQVTM and CDR2 is ANQGSEA. This CDR3 has 16 residues. This CDR3 is CSVEAPGQIIHNEQFF. The CDR3 DNA is TGCAGCGTTGAAGCTCCCGGACAGATTATACACAATGAGCAGTTCTTC.

The V call is TRBV29-1, the J call TRBJ2-5, with 9 bases lining up with TRBD1. Germline-derived CDR1 and CDR2 are SQVTM and ANQGSEA. CDR3 size: 15 residues. Trimming cost V 6 bases and J 0 bases; bases outside gene matches: 8. The CDR3 nucleotides are TGCAGCGTGGAAACAGGGGGCGAGTACCAAGAGACCCAGTACTTC. Encoded protein: CSVETGGEYQETQYF.

This chain links TRBV6-5 with TRBJ2-1; 10 nucleotides match TRBD2. V lost 8 bases, J lost 0 bases, and 4 bases stayed unmatched. CDR1 and CDR2 (germline): MNHEY, SVGAGI. The CDR3 length is 15 residues. The CDR3 loop reads CASQTSGSSYNEQFF. The CDR3 nucleotides read TGTGCCAGCCAGACTAGCGGGTCCTCCTACAATGAGCAGTTCTTC.

This clonotype came up a few times. The chain links TRBV2 to TRBJ2-7; D ambiguous. Deletions cut 0 bases from V and 3 bases from J, with 9 bases between. The V gene's germline CDR1 is SNHLY and CDR2 FYNNEI. This CDR3 has 14 residues. CDR3 DNA: TGTGCCAGCAGTGAAGCGGGCCTAATCTACGAGCAGTACTTC. Protein: CASSEAGLIYEQYF. The full variable domain, its missing parts supplied by reference TRBV2 and TRBJ2-7, is EPEVTQTPSHQVTQMGQEVILRCVPISNHLYFYWYRQILGQKVEFLVSFYNNEISEKSEIFDDQFSVERPDGSNFTLKIRSTKLEDSAMYFCASSEAGLIYEQYFGPGTRLTVT.